This T cell receptor (beta chain) was recovered during a study of regulatory T cells in long-lasting Graves disease. Indicated time point: newly diagnosed GD, antithyroid drugs for less than 3 months. Construction of the TCR library relied on RNA isolated from PBMCs. Staff drew roughly 10 milliliters of peripheral blood into EDTA tubes. This clonotype was counted many times. Arm-PCR of CDR3 regions and iRepertoire HTBI primers were used to build TCR beta libraries. MiXCR, applied by TCRdb to the multiplex PCR reads, yields one record per CDR3 protein. The profile shows approximately 560,000 distinct CDR3 sequences, 15% to 20% of them singletons. These sequences were also reported in another study, on T cells in Graves' hyperthyroidism and ophthalmopathy. As that study records: The HTBI primer set was used in a first-round RT-PCR of the TCR CDR3. Most expanded thyroid clonotypes above 0.001 recurred in blood. In simple terms, a model built on 13 V-J features told ophthalmopathy apart from stable hyperthyroidism.

The TCR was taken from a man between 18 and 29 years old with Graves disease. Sequencing was performed on peripheral blood mononuclear cells (PBMCs), taken at new diagnosis, from a patient treated with antithyroid drugs.

CDR3 bases: TGCAGTGCTAGAGATCAGAGACAGGGTGCCTACAATGAGCAGTTCTTC. As protein: CSARDQRQGAYNEQFF. The J gene is TRBJ2-1, the V gene TRBV20-1; 7 nucleotides line up with TRBD1. The CDR3 is 16 residues long. J was trimmed by 2 bases and V by 0 bases; bases with no gene match: 7. Germline assignment: CDR1 DFQATT and CDR2 SNEGSKA (reference sequence).